This passage covers 4 T cell receptor beta chains from one sample sequenced in a study of T cell repertoires in cytomegalovirus infection. MiXCR, applied by TCRdb to the reads, yields one record per CDR3 protein. The table has about 700,000 distinct CDR3 sequences, roughly 30% seen once. No antigen is known for these receptors. The sample consisted of cultured PBMCs, taken from culture after CMV antigen stimulation. The receptors shown here come from a human donor in good health (CMV status not recorded). Some clones in this sample may be carry-over from other donors' samples.

The chain recombines TRBV7-8 with TRBJ2-3, with unresolved D. The CDR3 sequence is 11 residues long. Germline-derived CDR1 and CDR2 are SGHVS and FQNEAQ. Trimming shortened V by 5 bases and J by 14 bases, and 14 bases separated the two germline ends. CDR3 region: CASSKAWQAYF. The CDR3 region has the DNA TGTGCCAGCAGCAAGGCGTGGCAGGCGTATTTT.

This clonotype was seen many times. This chain links TRBV7-8 with TRBJ2-7; D not certain. Trimming removed 5 bases from V and 2 bases from J, with 13 bases in between. The CDR3 length is 14 residues. Germline CDR1 and CDR2: SGHVS and FQNEAQ. In DNA form, the CDR3 reads TGTGCCAGCAGCCCGACTCCAAGGCCCTACGAGCAGTACTTC. Translated: CASSPTPRPYEQYF.

This clonotype was detected many times. The rearrangement joins TRBV7-2 to TRBJ1-2, with 8 nucleotides matching TRBD1. J gave up 4 bases and V 5 bases, and 3 bases lay outside the gene matches. This CDR3 region has 13 residues. Germline loops: CDR1 SGHTA, CDR2 FQGNSA. This CDR3 is CASSPGQGYGYTF. For the CDR3, the DNA is TGTGCCAGCAGCCCCGGACAGGGCTATGGCTACACCTTC. The full variable domain, completed using reference TRBV7-2 and TRBJ1-2, is GAGVSQSPSNKVTEKGKDVELRCDPISGHTALYWYRQSLGQGLEFLIYFQGNSAPDKSGLPSDRFSAERTGGSVSTLTIQRTQQEDSAVYLCASSPGQGYGYTFGSGTRLTVV.

This clonotype has only a few counts. J is TRBJ2-7 and V is TRBV19, with 7 bases identical to TRBD1. CDR3 length equals 13 residues. The junction had 5 bases not matched to a gene; V was cut back by 5 bases and J by 4 bases. From germline, CDR1 is LNHDA and CDR2 SQIVND (reference sequence). The CDR3 nucleotides are TGTGCCAGTAGTCGGTCCAGGGGGTACGAGCAGTACTTC. Encoded protein: CASSRSRGYEQYF.